One sample yielded the 15 T cell receptor beta chains listed below, sequenced in a study of T cell responses to AZD1222 COVID-19 vaccine. The table came from immunoSEQ multiplex PCR; TCRdb's copy has only in-frame clones and leaves some out. The sample has 120,000 or so clones, about 88% seen once. The sequences come from peripheral blood, collected on day 0 of AZD1222 vaccination. Receptors were obtained from an adult in good health.

This chain uses TRBV18 with TRBJ1-1; maybe TRBD1 (5 bases). Trimming took off 2 bases at V and 7 bases at J, with 11 bases between the two ends. There are 13 residues in the CDR3. Germline lookup yields CDR1 KGHSH and CDR2 LQKENI. The CDR3 protein is CASSPREGNEAFF. DNA of the CDR3: TGTGCCAGCTCACCAAGGGAGGGGAATGAAGCTTTCTTT. The whole variable domain, remainder taken from reference TRBV18 and TRBJ1-1, is NAGVMQNPRHLVRRRGQEARLRCSPMKGHSHVYWYRQLPEEGLKFMVYLQKENIIDESGMPKERFSAEFPKEGPSILRIQQVVRGDSAAYFCASSPREGNEAFFGQGTRLTVV.

The rearrangement uses TRBV7-3 and TRBJ1-1; D gene ambiguous. Per germline, CDR1 SGHTA and CDR2 FQGTGA. Trimming took off 8 bases at V and 1 base at J, with 11 bases between the two ends. This CDR3 is built from 13 residues. CDR3 residues: CASREQKNTEAFF. DNA for the CDR3: TGTGCCAGCCGTGAACAGAAGAACACTGAAGCTTTCTTT. The whole variable domain, filled in from reference TRBV7-3 and TRBJ1-1, reads GAGVSQTPSNKVTEKGKYVELRCDPISGHTALYWYRQSLGQGPEFLIYFQGTGAADDSGLPNDRFFAVRPEGSVSTLKIQRTERGDSAVYLCASREQKNTEAFFGQGTRLTVV.

The chain couples TRBV13 to TRBJ1-2, with 10 bases matching TRBD1. The V segment lost 5 bases and the J segment 5 bases; nucleotides outside the gene matches: 5. This CDR3 is built from 14 residues. Germline V gives CDR1 PRHDT, CDR2 FYEKMQ (reference sequence). The CDR3 DNA reads as TGTGCCAGCAGCCCGGGACAGGGGCGATATGGCTACACCTTC. Residues: CASSPGQGRYGYTF.

The chain employs TRBV6-5 and TRBJ2-1, with 12 bases aligning to TRBD1. Germline V gives CDR1 MNHEY, CDR2 SVGAGI. There are 16 residues in the CDR3. Germline trimming cut 0 bases from V and 5 bases from J; bases unmatched to any gene: 2. The CDR3 DNA reads as TGTGCCAGCAGTTACTCGGGGACAGGGGGCAACAATGAGCAGTTCTTC. This encodes CASSYSGTGGNNEQFF.

This clone is a singleton in its sample. This sequence joins TRBV18 and TRBJ2-7; TRBD1 aligns across 7 bases. The CDR3 covers 13 residues. CDR1 is KGHSH, CDR2 LQKENI, per germline. Trimming cost V 4 bases and J 2 bases; bases outside gene matches: 2. Written as DNA, the CDR3 is TGTGCCAGCTCACGGGACAGCCCCTACGAGCAGTACTTC. Its translation: CASSRDSPYEQYF. Drawing the rest from reference TRBV18 and TRBJ2-7, the complete variable domain is NAGVMQNPRHLVRRRGQEARLRCSPMKGHSHVYWYRQLPEEGLKFMVYLQKENIIDESGMPKERFSAEFPKEGPSILRIQQVVRGDSAAYFCASSRDSPYEQYFGPGTRLTVT.

The genes are TRBV7-7 and TRBJ2-2, with 9 nucleotides matching TRBD1. This CDR3 contains 15 residues. V dropped 4 bases and J dropped 1; count of bases not matched to a gene: 1. CDR1 and CDR2 from the germline V gene are SSHAT and FNYEAQ (reference sequence). The CDR3 nucleotides read TGTGCCAGCAGCTCGGGACAGGGGAACACCGGGGAGCTGTTTTTT. It specifies CASSSGQGNTGELFF.

CDR3 sequence (DNA): TGTGCCAGCTCGAACACCAGGGGAGGGGAGAGCTATGGCTACACCTTC. This translates into CASSNTRGGESYGYTF. This chain joins TRBV18 and TRBJ1-2; D might be TRBD1 (6 bases). The CDR3 extends over 16 amino acids. Trimming removed 6 bases from V and 4 bases from J, with 21 bases in between. Germline V gene data show CDR1 as KGHSH and CDR2 as LQKENI.

The V and J genes are TRBV5-5 and TRBJ1-5; 7 bases map to TRBD1. This CDR3 is built from 14 residues. Trimming cost V 3 bases and J 2 bases; bases outside gene matches: 2. Per the germline V gene, CDR1 is SGHKS and CDR2 is YYEKEE (reference sequence). The CDR3: CASSSGQRNQPQHF. The CDR3 DNA sequence: TGTGCCAGCAGCTCGGGACAGCGCAATCAGCCCCAGCATTTT.

This chain uses TRBV5-1 with TRBJ2-1, with D perhaps given as TRBD1 or TRBD2 (5 bases each). V was clipped by 4 bases and J by 0 bases, with 11 bases between them. Germline CDR1 reads SGHRS; CDR2 reads YFSETQ. This CDR3 is built from 15 residues. CDR3 in amino acids: CASSRGGSSYNEQFF. The DNA for the CDR3 is TGCGCCAGCAGCCGGGGCGGTAGCTCCTACAATGAGCAGTTCTTC.

This sequence joins TRBV5-1 and TRBJ2-5; weak D call: TRBD2 (6 bases). Germline assignment: CDR1 SGHRS and CDR2 YFSETQ. V was shortened by 4 bases and J by 5 bases, with 12 bases between the two germline ends. The CDR3 runs to 13 residues. The CDR3 here is CASSQRAGETQYF. The DNA for the CDR3 is TGCGCCAGCAGCCAGCGGGCGGGGGAGACCCAGTACTTC.

This chain uses TRBV5-1 with TRBJ1-6; tentatively, D is TRBD1 (6 bases). Germline CDR1 and CDR2: SGHRS and YFSETQ. Trimming left V 5 bases short and J 5 bases short, with 11 bases between. The CDR3 has 14 residues. The CDR3 DNA reads TGCGCCAGCAGGGTTTCAGGGGATAATTCACCCCTCCACTTT. This translates into CASRVSGDNSPLHF.

The rearrangement uses TRBV5-1 and TRBJ1-4; TRBD1 might be the D (5 bases). V was trimmed by 4 bases and J by 3 bases, leaving 16 bases between them. CDR3 length equals 16 residues. The V gene's germline CDR1 is SGHRS and CDR2 YFSETQ. In nucleotides, the CDR3 is TGCGCCAGCAGCCGGGGGGGAACAGTTGCTAATGAAAAACTGTTTTTT. It yields the protein CASSRGGTVANEKLFF.

The genes are TRBV6-5 and TRBJ1-2; 8 nucleotides align to TRBD1. The junction had 6 bases not matched to a gene; V was cut back by 0 bases and J by 3 bases. The CDR3 covers 16 residues. CDR1 MNHEY and CDR2 SVGAGI come from the germline V gene. The CDR3 sequence: CASSYSFGQGDYGYTF. The CDR3 coding sequence is TGTGCCAGCAGTTACTCCTTCGGACAGGGTGACTATGGCTACACCTTC.

This chain joins TRBV9 and TRBJ2-5; TRBD2 matches at 11 bases. The CDR3 has 16 amino acids. Germline V gives CDR1 SGDLS, CDR2 YYNGEE. The V and J ends lost 4 bases and 1 base, in that order; junction bases with no gene match: 6. The CDR3: CASSFGTSGPQETQYF. The DNA of the CDR3 is TGTGCCAGCAGCTTCGGGACTAGCGGCCCCCAAGAGACCCAGTACTTC.

V gene TRBV3-1 (or the pseudogene TRBV3-2) combines with J gene TRBJ2-5; no clear D. From germline, CDR1 is LGHDT and CDR2 YNNKEL (reference sequence). V lost 6 bases and J lost 6, with 20 bases in between. The CDR3 has 15 residues. The CDR3 sequence: CASSYTPPEAKTQYF. The CDR3 DNA reads TGTGCCAGCAGTTATACCCCTCCCGAGGCGAAGACCCAGTACTTC.